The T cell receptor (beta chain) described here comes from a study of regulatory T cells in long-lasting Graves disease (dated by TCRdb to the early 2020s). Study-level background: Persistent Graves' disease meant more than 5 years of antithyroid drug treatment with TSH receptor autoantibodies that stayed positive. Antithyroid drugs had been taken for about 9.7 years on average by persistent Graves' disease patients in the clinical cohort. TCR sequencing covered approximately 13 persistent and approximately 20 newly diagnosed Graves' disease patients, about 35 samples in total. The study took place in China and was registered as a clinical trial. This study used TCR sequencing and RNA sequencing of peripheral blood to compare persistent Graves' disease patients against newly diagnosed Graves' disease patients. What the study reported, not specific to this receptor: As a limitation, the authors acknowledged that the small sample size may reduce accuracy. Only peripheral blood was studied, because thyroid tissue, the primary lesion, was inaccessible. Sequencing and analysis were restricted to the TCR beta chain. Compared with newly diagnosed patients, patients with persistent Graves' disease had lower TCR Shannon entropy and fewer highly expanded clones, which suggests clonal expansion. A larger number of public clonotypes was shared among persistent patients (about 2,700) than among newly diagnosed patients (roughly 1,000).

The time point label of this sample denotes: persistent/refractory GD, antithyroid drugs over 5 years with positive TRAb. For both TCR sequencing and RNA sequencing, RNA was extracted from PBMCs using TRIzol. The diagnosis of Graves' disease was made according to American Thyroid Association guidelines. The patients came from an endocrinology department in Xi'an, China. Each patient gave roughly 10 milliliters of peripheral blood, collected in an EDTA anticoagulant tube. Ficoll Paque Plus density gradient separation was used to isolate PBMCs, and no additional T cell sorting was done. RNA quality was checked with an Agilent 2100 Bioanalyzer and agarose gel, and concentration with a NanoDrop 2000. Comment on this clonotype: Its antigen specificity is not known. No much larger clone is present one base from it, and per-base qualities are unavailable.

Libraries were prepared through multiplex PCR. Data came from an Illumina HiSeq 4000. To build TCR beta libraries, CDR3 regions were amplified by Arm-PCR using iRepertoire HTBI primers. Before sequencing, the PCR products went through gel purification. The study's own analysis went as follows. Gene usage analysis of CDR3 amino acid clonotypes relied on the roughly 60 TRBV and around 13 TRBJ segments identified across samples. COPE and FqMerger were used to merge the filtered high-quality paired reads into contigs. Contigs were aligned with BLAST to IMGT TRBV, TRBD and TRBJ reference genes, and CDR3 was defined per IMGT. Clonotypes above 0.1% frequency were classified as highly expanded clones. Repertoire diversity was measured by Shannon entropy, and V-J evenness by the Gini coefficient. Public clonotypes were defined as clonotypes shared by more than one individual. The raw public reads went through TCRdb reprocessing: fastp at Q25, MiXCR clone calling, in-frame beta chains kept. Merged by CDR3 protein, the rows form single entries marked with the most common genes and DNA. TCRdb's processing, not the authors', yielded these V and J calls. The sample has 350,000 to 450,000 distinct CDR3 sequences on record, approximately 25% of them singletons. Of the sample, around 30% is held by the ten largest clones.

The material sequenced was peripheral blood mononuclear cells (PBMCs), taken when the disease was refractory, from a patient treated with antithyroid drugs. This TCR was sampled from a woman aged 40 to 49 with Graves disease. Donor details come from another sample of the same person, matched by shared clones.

The DNA reads TGTGCCAGTAGCCCACGTCGAAACTATGGCTACACCTTC. Its coded protein is CASSPRRNYGYTF. The sequence links TRBV19 to TRBJ1-2, with no confidently assigned D gene. The CDR1 and CDR2 encoded by the germline V gene (reference sequence) are LNHDA and SQIVND. Inclusive of the bounding cysteine and phenylalanine, the CDR3 is 13 residues long. CDR3 DNA only is kept here, 39 bases in frame from base 1. V is shortened by 6 bases, J by 2 bases, and the region joining them spans 10 bases.